This T cell receptor (beta chain) emerged from a study of blood T cell repertoires in COVID-19. The repertoire was sequenced with immunoSEQ multiplex PCR; TCRdb's copy has only in-frame clones and lacks some. The table has some 100,000 clones, roughly 86% seen once. V was pared by 5 bases and J by 4 bases, with 5 bases of the junction left unmatched. Germline V gene data show CDR1 as SGDLS and CDR2 as YYNGEE. This CDR3 region has 15 residues. A single count supports this clone. This receptor was obtained from a woman in her sixties or seventies with acute or convalescent COVID-19. The chain links TRBV9 to TRBJ2-2; 10 nucleotides align to TRBD1. The sample consisted of peripheral blood. In nucleotides, the CDR3 is TGTGCCAGCAGTCCTGGACAGGGGGTCACCGGGGAGCTGTTTTTT. As protein: CASSPGQGVTGELFF. The entire variable domain, with the rest obtained from reference TRBV9 and TRBJ2-2, is as follows: DSGVTQTPKHLITATGQRVTLRCSPRSGDLSVYWYQQSLDQGLQFLIQYYNGEERAKGNILERFSAQQFPDLHSELNLSSLELGDSALYFCASSPGQGVTGELFFGEGSRLTVL.